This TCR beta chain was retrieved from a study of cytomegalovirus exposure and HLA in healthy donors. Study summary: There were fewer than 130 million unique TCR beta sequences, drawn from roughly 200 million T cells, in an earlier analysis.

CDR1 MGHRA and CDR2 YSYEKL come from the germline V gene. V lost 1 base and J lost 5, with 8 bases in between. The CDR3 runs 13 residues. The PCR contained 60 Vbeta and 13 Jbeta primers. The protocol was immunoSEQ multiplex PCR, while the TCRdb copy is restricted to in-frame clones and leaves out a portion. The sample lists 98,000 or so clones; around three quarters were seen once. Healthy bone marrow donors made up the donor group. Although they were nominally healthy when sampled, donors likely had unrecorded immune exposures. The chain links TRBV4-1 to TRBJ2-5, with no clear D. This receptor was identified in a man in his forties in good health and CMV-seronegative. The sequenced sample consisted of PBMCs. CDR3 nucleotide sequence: TGCGCCAGCAGCCAAGCTTACGGGGAGACCCAGTACTTC. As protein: CASSQAYGETQYF.